Listed here are 30 T cell receptor beta chains from one sample, sequenced in a study of regulatory T cells in long-lasting Graves disease (dated by TCRdb to the early 2020s). The library was obtained by multiplex PCR. These reads were obtained on an Illumina HiSeq 4000. CDR3 regions were amplified by Arm-PCR with iRepertoire HTBI primers to construct TCR beta libraries. The public sequencing data were trimmed at Q25 with fastp and processed into clonotypes with MiXCR by TCRdb, which kept only in-frame beta chains. Under each unique CDR3 protein, matching rows form one entry showing the most common genes and DNA. This sample holds 350,000 to 500,000 distinct CDR3 sequences; about 15% were observed only once. About 10% of the sample lies in the top ten. In light of the paper, this sample's time point label describes: newly diagnosed GD, antithyroid drugs for less than 3 months. RNA was extracted from PBMCs in TRIzol for both TCR sequencing and RNA sequencing.

Separately, the same data were catalogued under a study of T cells in Graves' hyperthyroidism and ophthalmopathy.

Source: peripheral blood mononuclear cells (PBMCs), taken at new diagnosis, from a patient treated with antithyroid drugs. These receptors were taken from a woman in her 30s with Graves disease. Donor details come from another sample of the same person, matched by shared clones.

This clonotype was observed many times. The chain links TRBV29-1 to TRBJ2-2; TRBD2 aligns across 7 bases. Germline CDR1 SQVTM, CDR2 ANQGSEA. The CDR3 loop spans 16 amino acids. Germline trimming cut 0 bases from V and 1 base from J; bases unmatched to any gene: 5. The CDR3, as DNA: TGCAGCGTTGAAGATCCGGCTAGCGGGAACACCGGGGAGCTGTTTTTT. Amino acids: CSVEDPASGNTGELFF.

This clonotype came up a few times. J is TRBJ2-6 and V is TRBV7-9; 7 bases agree with TRBD2. V dropped 2 bases and J dropped 2; count of bases not matched to a gene: 6. This CDR3 is built from 17 residues. Germline CDR1 reads SEHNR; CDR2 reads FQNEAQ (reference sequence). The CDR3 region is CASSLSRRETGANVLTF. The CDR3 DNA follows: TGTGCCAGCAGCTTAAGTCGGCGGGAGACTGGGGCCAACGTCCTGACTTTC.

This clonotype was seen ten or more times. The chain combines TRBV28 with TRBJ2-2; tentative D call: TRBD2 (6 bases). The CDR3 covers 16 residues. Trimming cost V 2 bases and J 2 bases, with 12 bases left between them. CDR1 and CDR2 from the germline V gene are MDHEN and SYDVKM. CDR3 amino acids: CASSLPGLTNTGELFF. DNA of the CDR3: TGTGCCAGCAGTTTACCGGGACTTACTAACACCGGGGAGCTGTTTTTT.

This clonotype showed up many times. J is TRBJ2-1 and V is TRBV7-3; D is possibly TRBD2 (6 bases). The CDR3 consists of 13 residues. The V and J ends lost 5 bases and 5 bases respectively, with 10 bases between them. Germline lookup yields CDR1 SGHTA and CDR2 FQGTGA. DNA of the CDR3: TGTGCCAGCAGCGCGACTAGTAACAATGAGCAGTTCTTC. Residues: CASSATSNNEQFF. The variable domain in full, with the rest retrieved from reference TRBV7-3 and TRBJ2-1, is GAGVSQTPSNKVTEKGKYVELRCDPISGHTALYWYRQSLGQGPEFLIYFQGTGAADDSGLPNDRFFAVRPEGSVSTLKIQRTERGDSAVYLCASSATSNNEQFFGPGTRLTVL.

This clonotype showed up many times. The CDR3 spells CASSPRETAFATSTDTQYF. DNA of the CDR3: TGTGCCAGCAGTCCTAGGGAGACTGCGTTCGCCACTAGCACAGATACGCAGTATTTT. The chain couples TRBV27 to TRBJ2-3, with a tentative D call TRBD2 (5 bases). CDR1 MNHEY and CDR2 SMNVEV come from the germline V gene (reference sequence). This CDR3 contains 19 residues. V gave up 5 bases and J gave up 0 bases, with 24 bases separating them.

This clonotype was seen a handful of times. The chain combines TRBV6-1 with TRBJ1-2; perhaps TRBD1 as D (5 bases). Per the germline V gene, CDR1 is MNHNS and CDR2 is SASEGT. The CDR3 runs to 15 residues. Trimming pared 6 bases from V and 0 bases from J, leaving 14 bases between. CDR3 nucleotide sequence: TGTGCCAGCAGGGCAGGGTACGAGGCTAACTATGGCTACACCTTC. This gives the protein CASRAGYEANYGYTF.

The chain joins TRBV7-9 to TRBJ1-4, with unresolved D. The CDR3 loop spans 16 amino acids. Trimming removed 0 bases from V and 1 base from J, with 9 bases in between. CDR1 and CDR2 (germline): SEHNR, FQNEAQ (reference sequence). CDR3 DNA sequence: TGTGCCAGCAGCTTAGCGAAGAGAGAAACTAATGAAAAACTGTTTTTT. It specifies CASSLAKRETNEKLFF. Full variable domain (remainder filled in from reference TRBV7-9 and TRBJ1-4): DTGVSQNPRHKITKRGQNVTFRCDPISEHNRLYWYRQTLGQGPEFLTYFQNEAQLEKSRLLSDRFSAERPKGSFSTLEIQRTEQGDSAMYLCASSLAKRETNEKLFFGSGTQLSVL.

This clonotype has a count of ten or more. The rearrangement joins TRBV7-9 to TRBJ1-1; 7 bases fit TRBD1. Germline CDR1 and CDR2: SEHNR and FQNEAQ (reference sequence). This CDR3 comprises 14 residues. V shed 6 bases, J shed 5 bases, and the junction held 9 bases outside the gene matches. The CDR3 loop is CASSLSQGGTEAFF. CDR3 bases: TGTGCCAGCAGTTTATCCCAGGGGGGAACTGAAGCTTTCTTT.

This clonotype was observed a few times. The CDR3 spells CASSVEGGAKNIQYF. CDR3 coding DNA: TGTGCCAGCAGCGTAGAGGGGGGAGCCAAAAACATTCAGTACTTC. This chain joins TRBV9 and TRBJ2-4, with D perhaps given as TRBD1 or TRBD2 (6 bases each). V was shortened by 0 bases and J by 0 bases, with 7 bases between the two germline ends. Germline lookup yields CDR1 SGDLS and CDR2 YYNGEE. The CDR3 extends over 15 amino acids.

This clonotype was observed a few times. The chain is built from TRBV5-4 and TRBJ2-1; 8 bases fit TRBD2. The junction had 2 bases not matched to a gene; V was cut back by 0 bases and J by 0 bases. From germline, CDR1 is SGHNT and CDR2 YYREEE (reference sequence). The CDR3 contains 16 residues. CDR3 nucleotides: TGTGCCAGCAGCTTGGGCGGGAGGAGCTCCTACAATGAGCAGTTCTTC. This gives the protein CASSLGGRSSYNEQFF.

This clonotype was counted a single time. The CDR3: CASSLGTGAGYGYTF. Written as DNA, the CDR3 is TGTGCCAGCAGCCTCGGGACAGGGGCCGGCTATGGCTACACCTTC. This chain links TRBV14 with TRBJ1-2; 10 positions agree with TRBD1. The CDR3 extends over 15 amino acids. Looked up from germline, CDR1 is SGHDN and CDR2 is FVKESK. V lost 4 bases, J lost 4 bases, and 6 bases stayed unmatched.

The genes are TRBV28 and TRBJ1-5; no clear D. V lost 5 bases and J 7 bases, leaving 12 bases between the germline ends. This CDR3 comprises 13 residues. Germline CDR1 MDHEN, CDR2 SYDVKM. The DNA of the CDR3 is TGTGCCAGCAGTATATTCCACAGCCAGCCCCAGCATTTT. Protein product: CASSIFHSQPQHF.

This clonotype was counted many times. The chain recombines TRBV20-1 with TRBJ2-1, with D uncertain. This CDR3 comprises 14 residues. The germline V gene has CDR1 DFQATT and CDR2 SNEGSKA (reference sequence). Trimming stripped 4 bases from V and 0 bases from J, with 10 bases between. Here the CDR3 reads CSAIRLSSYNEQFF. CDR3 sequence (DNA): TGCAGTGCTATAAGACTCAGCTCCTACAATGAGCAGTTCTTC.

The rearrangement uses TRBV19 and TRBJ2-7, with TRBD1 matching 7 bases. V lost 3 bases to trimming and J lost 1 base; unmatched junction nucleotides: 18. Germline V CDR1 and CDR2: LNHDA, SQIVND (reference sequence). The CDR3 is 19 residues long. The CDR3 bases are TGTGCCAGTAGTATTGGGGCACCCAACCGTCGGGACAGATCCTACGAGCAGTACTTC. Protein sequence: CASSIGAPNRRDRSYEQYF.

This clonotype was observed at least ten times. The chain has TRBV5-1 and TRBJ2-7; D is unresolved. V was clipped by 1 base and J by 4 bases, with 12 bases between them. The CDR3 sequence is 14 residues long. Germline V gene lookup returns CDR1 SGHRS and CDR2 YFSETQ. For the CDR3, the DNA is TGCGCCAGCAGCTTGCGGGCTCCGGTGTACGAGCAGTACTTC. Protein product: CASSLRAPVYEQYF.

This clonotype has at least ten counts. J is TRBJ2-1 and V is TRBV27, with D perhaps matching TRBD2 (5 bases). V was clipped by 3 bases and J by 6 bases, with 9 bases between them. Germline V gene sequence: CDR1 MNHEY, CDR2 SMNVEV (reference sequence). The CDR3 covers 13 residues. CDR3 in amino acids: CASSFRGFNEQFF. The CDR3 bases are TGTGCCAGCAGTTTCCGAGGGTTCAATGAGCAGTTCTTC.

This clonotype was found many times. V gene TRBV5-5 combines with J gene TRBJ1-6; weak D call: TRBD1 (6 bases). Germline lookup yields CDR1 SGHKS and CDR2 YYEKEE (reference sequence). With 4 bases removed from V and 7 bases from J, the gap between germline ends came to 15 bases. The CDR3 extends over 15 amino acids. The DNA for the CDR3 is TGTGCCAGCAGCGTCATAGGGAGGGGGAATTCACCCCTCCACTTT. Protein product: CASSVIGRGNSPLHF.

This clonotype was counted between two and nine times. The rearrangement joins TRBV24-1 to TRBJ1-2; D is unclear. The CDR3 is made up of 12 amino acids. Germline V lookup: CDR1 KGHDR, CDR2 SFDVKD. Deletions cut 1 base from V and 7 bases from J, with 6 bases between. The CDR3 here is CATSDFDAGYTF. The CDR3 nucleotides read TGTGCCACCAGTGATTTCGACGCTGGCTACACCTTC.

CDR3 in DNA: TGTGCCAGCAGTACAGGGGGTGGAAATGGCTACACCTTC. Translation gives CASSTGGGNGYTF. This chain uses TRBV2 with TRBJ1-2; 8 bases match TRBD1. This CDR3 has 13 amino acids. CDR1 is SNHLY, CDR2 FYNNEI, per germline. The V gene end was trimmed by 5 bases and the J gene end by 6 bases; junction bases not matched to a gene: 5.

Only a few counts were recorded for this clonotype. The chain carries TRBV6-1 and TRBJ2-1; TRBD2 might be the D (7 bases). The CDR3 is 13 residues long. Trimming removed 7 bases at V and 9 bases at J, with 16 bases between. Germline V lookup: CDR1 MNHNS, CDR2 SASEGT. CDR3 sequence reads: CASTRAGEGEQFF. CDR3 nucleotide sequence: TGTGCCAGCACCAGGGCAGGGGAGGGTGAGCAGTTCTTC.

The CDR3 DNA follows: TGTGCCAGCAGGACGGGACAGGTCGGCGGGGAGCTGTTTTTT. Translation gives CASRTGQVGGELFF. The chain joins TRBV5-5 to TRBJ2-2; 8 bases are a match to TRBD1. Unmatched junction bases numbered 7, after V lost 5 bases and J lost 7 bases. CDR3 length: 14 residues. The germline CDR1 and CDR2 sequences are SGHKS and YYEKEE (reference sequence).

The chain is built from TRBV4-1 and TRBJ2-1; D gene uncertain. The germline V and J ends were trimmed by 4 bases and 5 bases, with 6 bases remaining between them. Looked up from germline, CDR1 is MGHRA and CDR2 is YSYEKL. The CDR3 extends over 12 amino acids. The CDR3 reads CASSLLNNEQFF. DNA for the CDR3: TGCGCCAGCAGCCTACTGAACAATGAGCAGTTCTTC.

This clonotype has only a few counts. The V and J genes are TRBV5-1 and TRBJ2-2; TRBD1 matches 8 bases. The ends lost 7 bases at V and 4 bases at J; junction bases unmatched: 6. CDR3 size: 14 residues. The V gene's germline CDR1 is SGHRS and CDR2 YFSETQ. In DNA, the CDR3 is TGCGCCAGCGACAGGGGCGTTGGCACCGGGGAGCTGTTTTTT. This gives the protein CASDRGVGTGELFF.

This clonotype was seen a few times. This chain joins TRBV25-1 and TRBJ2-5, with 8 bases lining up with TRBD2. The CDR3 sequence is 12 residues long. V trimming: 11 bases; J trimming: 3 bases; junction bases outside the gene matches: 5. The germline V gene has CDR1 MGHDK and CDR2 SYGVNS. The CDR3 here is CAGTSSKETQYF. CDR3 coding DNA: TGTGCCGGGACTAGTTCCAAAGAGACCCAGTACTTC.

This clonotype has a count of ten or more. The chain links TRBV27 to TRBJ2-7, with no clear D. Trimming shortened V by 3 bases and J by 0 bases, and 9 bases separated the two germline ends. The CDR3 covers 14 residues. Germline loops: CDR1 MNHEY, CDR2 SMNVEV (reference sequence). As DNA, the CDR3 is TGTGCCAGCAGTTTGACTCCAAGCTCCTACGAGCAGTACTTC. Translating it yields CASSLTPSSYEQYF.

Many counts were recorded for this clonotype. V gene TRBV4-1 combines with J gene TRBJ1-1; D may be TRBD1 (5 bases). V dropped 4 bases and J dropped 0 bases, with 9 bases sitting between them. The germline gives CDR1 MGHRA, CDR2 YSYEKL. The CDR3 length is 14 residues. CDR3 nucleotides: TGCGCCAGCAGCCCGGGACCATTGAACACTGAAGCTTTCTTT. It is translated as CASSPGPLNTEAFF.

The CDR3 loop is CASSGTSSGEKLFF. CDR3 sequence (DNA): TGTGCCAGCAGTGGGACCTCCTCGGGGGAAAAACTGTTTTTT. The rearrangement links TRBV25-1 to TRBJ1-4; no clear D. V was cut by 4 bases and J by 8 bases, with 14 bases left in between. This CDR3 is 14 amino acids long. Germline V lookup: CDR1 MGHDK, CDR2 SYGVNS. The variable domain in full, completed from reference TRBV25-1 and TRBJ1-4, reads EADIYQTPRYLVIGTGKKITLECSQTMGHDKMYWYQQDPGMELHLIHYSYGVNSTEKGDLSSESTVSRIRTEHFPLTLESARPSHTSQYLCASSGTSSGEKLFFGSGTQLSVL.

This clonotype was seen a few times. J is TRBJ1-5 and V is TRBV6-1; D remains ambiguous. Germline V gene data show CDR1 as MNHNS and CDR2 as SASEGT. The CDR3 runs to 14 residues. With 4 bases removed from V and 4 bases from J, the gap between germline ends came to 11 bases. Written as DNA, the CDR3 is TGTGCCAGCAGTGCAAACAGTAAAAATCAGCCCCAGCATTTT. Its translation: CASSANSKNQPQHF.

This clonotype appeared many times. The V gene is TRBV20-1, the J gene TRBJ2-1; 8 bases align to TRBD2. Germline V gives CDR1 DFQATT, CDR2 SNEGSKA (reference sequence). There are 17 residues in the CDR3. J lost 3 bases, V lost 6 bases, and 16 bases had no gene match. This CDR3 is CSAPLGASGRHYNEQFF. The CDR3 DNA follows: TGCAGTGCGCCCCTCGGGGCTAGCGGGCGACACTACAATGAGCAGTTCTTC.

A few counts support this clonotype. This rearrangement joins TRBV7-3 to TRBJ2-2; D is undetermined. Trimming took 5 bases from V and 6 from J, leaving 10 bases between them. The CDR3 length is 13 residues. Germline V CDR1 and CDR2: SGHTA, FQGTGA. The CDR3 protein is CASSITPPGELFF. In DNA, the CDR3 is TGTGCCAGCAGCATTACCCCCCCCGGGGAGCTGTTTTTT.